This T cell receptor (beta chain) was identified in a study of T cell repertoires in cytomegalovirus infection. As for the study in general: Researchers turned to recently identified HLA-C-restricted CMV epitopes as well as well-studied HLA-B-restricted ones. Evidence of both CMV infection and a matching HLA type came from public TCR beta signatures.

This clonotype was seen repeatedly, ten times or more. Its specificity is unknown. TCRdb passed the reads through MiXCR, listing each CDR3 protein once. The table includes roughly 990,000 distinct CDR3 sequences, 31% detected once. The V segment lost 3 bases and the J segment 0 bases; nucleotides outside the gene matches: 17. This CDR3 contains 21 residues. Germline V gene sequence: CDR1 SGHTA, CDR2 FQGNSA. The specimen was cultured CD8+ T cells from PBMCs, collected from culture after CMV antigen stimulation. The rearrangement uses TRBV7-2 and TRBJ1-5; 10 bases fit TRBD1. The clonotype comes from a human donor in good health (CMV status not recorded). Some clones in this sample may be carry-over from other donors' samples. CDR3 sequence: CASSFDYRPGQGVYSNQPQHF. In DNA form, the CDR3 reads TGTGCCAGCAGCTTCGATTACCGACCCGGACAGGGGGTTTATAGCAATCAGCCCCAGCATTTT.